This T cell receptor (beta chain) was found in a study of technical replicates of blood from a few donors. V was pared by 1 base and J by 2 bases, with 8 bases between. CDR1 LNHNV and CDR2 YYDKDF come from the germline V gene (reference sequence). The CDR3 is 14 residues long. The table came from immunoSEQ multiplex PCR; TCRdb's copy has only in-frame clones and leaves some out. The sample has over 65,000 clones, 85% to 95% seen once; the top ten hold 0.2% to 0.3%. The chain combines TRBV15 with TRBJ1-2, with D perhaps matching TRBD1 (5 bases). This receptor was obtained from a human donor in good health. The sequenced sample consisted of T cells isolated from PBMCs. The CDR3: CATSRVTANYGYTF. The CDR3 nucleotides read TGTGCCACCAGCAGAGTGACAGCCAACTATGGCTACACCTTC.